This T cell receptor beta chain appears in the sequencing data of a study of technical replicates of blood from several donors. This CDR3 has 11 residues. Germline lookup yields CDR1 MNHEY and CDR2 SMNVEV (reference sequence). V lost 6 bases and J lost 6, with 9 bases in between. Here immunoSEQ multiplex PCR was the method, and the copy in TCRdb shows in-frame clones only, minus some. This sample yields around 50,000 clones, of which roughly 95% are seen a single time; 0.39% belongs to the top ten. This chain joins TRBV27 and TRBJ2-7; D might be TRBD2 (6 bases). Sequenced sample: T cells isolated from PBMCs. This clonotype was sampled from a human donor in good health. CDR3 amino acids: CASSREIEQYF. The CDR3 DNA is TGTGCCAGCAGCCGGGAGATCGAGCAGTACTTC.